The clone carrying this T cell receptor beta chain showed up just once. Assay used: immunoSEQ multiplex PCR; TCRdb lists only in-frame clones, some missing. The data contain roughly 160,000 clones, approximately 86% of them singletons. Seattle enrolled patients during active infection and tracked them longitudinally. The data belong to a study of blood T cell repertoires in COVID-19. The sequence came from an older man with COVID-19, enrolled during active disease. Material for sequencing was peripheral blood.

DNA of the CDR3: TGTGCCACCAGCAGCCCCCGGACAGGGGGCATCTATGGCTACACCTTC. It codes for CATSSPRTGGIYGYTF. The V and J genes are TRBV15 and TRBJ1-2; TRBD1 matches 11 bases. The J segment lost 4 bases and the V segment lost 3 bases, leaving 7 bases of the junction unmatched. Germline CDR1 and CDR2: LNHNV and YYDKDF (reference sequence). The CDR3 is 16 amino acids.